Listed below are T cell receptor beta chains from one sample, sequenced in a study of shared clonotypes between healthy human individuals. Repertoires were generated with immunoSEQ multiplex PCR, while TCRdb's copy carries only in-frame clones and drops some. This repertoire shows some 380,000 clones, 95% to 97% found once; its top ten account for 0.32%. Sequenced input: memory CD8+ T cells sorted from blood. The receptors here all came from a man aged 30-40 years in good health. The CDR3 runs from the conserved cysteine through the conserved F or W. Fields, in order: clone size, V gene, J gene, D gene, CDR3 protein, CDR3 DNA. The D gene is left open where the match is weak. Clone size is given for some rows only: seen once, a few or many times, or a class if the clone is expanded.

NA	TRBV30	TRBJ2-1	NA	CAWRAGSSYNEQFF	TGTGCCTGGAGGGCTGGGAGCTCCTACAATGAGCAGTTCTTC
NA	TRBV10-3	TRBJ1-2	NA	CAISESVNGDGYTF	TGTGCCATCAGTGAGTCGGTCAACGGGGACGGCTACACCTTC
once	TRBV20-1	TRBJ2-3	NA	CGTSTDTQYF	TGTGGGACTAGCACAGATACGCAGTATTTT
NA	TRBV5-5	TRBJ2-1	NA	CASSRKQGNNEQFF	TGTGCCAGCAGTCGGAAACAGGGAAACAATGAGCAGTTCTTC
NA	TRBV6-5	TRBJ2-7	TRBD2	CASGTSSYEQYF	TGTGCCAGCGGGACTAGCAGCTACGAGCAGTACTTC
NA	TRBV5-6	TRBJ1-5	NA	CASSFRLAGSRRNQPQHF	TGTGCCAGCAGCTTTCGCCTTGCGGGATCGCGTCGGAATCAGCCCCAGCATTTT
NA	TRBV5-6	TRBJ2-3	TRBD2	CASSLARLAGEGESQYF	TGTGCCAGCAGCTTGGCTCGACTAGCGGGAGAGGGGGAGTCGCAGTATTTT
NA	TRBV5-4	TRBJ2-5	NA	CASSLVGETQYF	TGTGCCAGCAGCTTGGTAGGAGAGACCCAGTACTTC
NA	TRBV2	TRBJ1-3	NA	CASSRDTGNTIYF	TGTGCCAGCAGTCGGGACACTGGAAACACCATATATTTT
NA	TRBV7-6	TRBJ2-4	NA	CASSLEPGNAKNIQYF	TGTGCCAGCAGCTTAGAGCCAGGGAACGCCAAAAACATTCAGTACTTC
NA	TRBV19	TRBJ2-7	NA	CASSVISQGMHEQYF	TGTGCCAGTAGTGTAATATCACAGGGTATGCACGAGCAGTACTTC